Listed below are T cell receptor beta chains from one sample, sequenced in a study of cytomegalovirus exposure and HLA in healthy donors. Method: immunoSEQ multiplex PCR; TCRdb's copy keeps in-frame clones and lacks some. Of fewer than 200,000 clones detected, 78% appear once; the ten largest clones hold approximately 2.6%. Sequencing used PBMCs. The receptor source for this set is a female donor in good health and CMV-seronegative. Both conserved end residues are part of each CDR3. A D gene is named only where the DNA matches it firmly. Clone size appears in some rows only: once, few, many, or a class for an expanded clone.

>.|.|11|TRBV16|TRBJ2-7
TGTGCCAGCAGCCTATCCTACGAGCAGTACTTC
CASSLSYEQYF
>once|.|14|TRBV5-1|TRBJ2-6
TGCGCCAGCGGAGACAGTTCTGGGGCCAACGTCCTGACTTTC
CASGDSSGANVLTF
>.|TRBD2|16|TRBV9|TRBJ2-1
TGTGCCAGCAGCGTAGGTCCGGGAGGATCCTACAATGAGCAGTTCTTC
CASSVGPGGSYNEQFF
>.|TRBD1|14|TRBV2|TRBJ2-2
TGTGCCAGCACCGGACAGGGGGCCACCGGGGAGCTGTTTTTT
CASTGQGATGELFF
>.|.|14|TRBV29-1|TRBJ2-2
TGCAGCGTTGAAGTATCGTGGGAGACCGGGGAGCTGTTTTTT
CSVEVSWETGELFF
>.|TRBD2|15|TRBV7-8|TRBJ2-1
TGTGCCAGCAGCCCAGGACTAGATATCTACAATGAGCAGTTCTTC
CASSPGLDIYNEQFF
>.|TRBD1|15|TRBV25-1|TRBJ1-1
TGTGCCAGCAACTACGGGACAGGGACGGGTACTGAAGCTTTCTTT
CASNYGTGTGTEAFF
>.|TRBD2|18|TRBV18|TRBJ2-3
TGTGCCAGCTCACCTCTACCTCGAAGCGGGGTTAGCACAGATACGCAGTATTTT
CASSPLPRSGVSTDTQYF
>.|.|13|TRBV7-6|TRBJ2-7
TGTGCCAGCAGCTTAGACGGTTCCTACGAGCAGTACTTC
CASSLDGSYEQYF
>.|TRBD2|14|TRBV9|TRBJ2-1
TGTGCCAGCAGCGGGTCTAGCGGGAACAATGAGCAGTTCTTC
CASSGSSGNNEQFF
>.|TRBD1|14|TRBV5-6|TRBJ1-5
TGTGCCAGCAGCCTACAGGGGGTAAATCAGCCCCAGCATTTT
CASSLQGVNQPQHF
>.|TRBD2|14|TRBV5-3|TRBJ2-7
TGTGCCAGATCCCCCCAGCGGGGTCTCTACGAGCAGTACTTC
CARSPQRGLYEQYF
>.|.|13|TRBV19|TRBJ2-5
TGTGCCAGTAGCATACAGACGGGAGAGACCCAGTACTTC
CASSIQTGETQYF
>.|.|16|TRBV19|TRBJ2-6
TGTGCCAGTAGTAACCTACAGGGTCTGGGGGCCAACGTCCTGACTTTC
CASSNLQGLGANVLTF
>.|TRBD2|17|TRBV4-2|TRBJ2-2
TGTGCCAGCAGCTTACTAGCGGGAGACTTCAGAACCGGGGAGCTGTTTTTT
CASSLLAGDFRTGELFF
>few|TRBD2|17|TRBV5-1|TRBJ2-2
TGCGCCAGCAGTTTCCTAGCGGGAGTTCCCGGCACCGGGGAGCTGTTTTTT
CASSFLAGVPGTGELFF
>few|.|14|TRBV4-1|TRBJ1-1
TGCGCCAGCAGCCAAGAGGCAATGAACACTGAAGCTTTCTTT
CASSQEAMNTEAFF
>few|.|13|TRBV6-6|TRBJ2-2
TGTGCCAGCAGTTACTCACGGGGCGGGGAGCTGTTTTTT
CASSYSRGGELFF
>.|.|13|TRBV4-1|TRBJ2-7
TGCGCCAGCAGCCAAGAGCCACTCTACGAGCAGTACTTC
CASSQEPLYEQYF